This is a list of T cell receptor beta chains from one sample in a study of patients and donors after allogeneic stem cell transplantation. TCRdb independently ran MiXCR on the RT-PCR reads; one entry per CDR3 protein. The sample lists 17,000 or so distinct CDR3 sequences, around a quarter seen once, with 35% to 45% in the top ten. The material sequenced was blood, either unsorted or a sorted T cell fraction (not recorded which). The receptors here all came from a human donor who was either an allogeneic HSCT recipient or a stem cell or donor lymphocyte infusion donor (not recorded which). It is not recorded whose cells these are; they may come from a transplant donor. CDR3s include the opening cysteine and the closing phenylalanine or tryptophan. D genes are given only for firm matches. Size values are once, few and many counts, or a class for expanded clones, and some rows have none.

clone size	V gene	J gene	D gene	CDR3 length	CDR3 protein	CDR3 DNA
few	TRBV12-3/TRBV12-4	TRBJ1-2	-	16	CASSFDHGQGIYGYTF	TGTGCCAGCAGTTTTGATCACGGGCAGGGTATCTATGGCTACACCTTC
-	TRBV5-1	TRBJ1-6	-	17	CASSFSTSHPHNSPLHF	TGCGCCAGCAGCTTCTCGACATCCCATCCTCATAATTCACCCCTCCACTTT
few	TRBV12-3/TRBV12-4	TRBJ2-2	-	13	CASTRPGAGELFF	TGTGCCAGCACCCGCCCGGGGGCCGGGGAGCTGTTTTTT
-	TRBV2	TRBJ1-1	TRBD1	14	CASSADRTNTEAFF	TGTGCCAGCAGTGCGGACAGGACGAACACTGAAGCTTTCTTT
-	TRBV28	TRBJ2-7	TRBD1	15	CASSPPGQSQYEQYF	TGTGCCAGCAGTCCCCCGGGACAGAGCCAATACGAGCAGTACTTC
-	TRBV11-2	TRBJ1-5	-	17	CASSPGVGVEEDQPQHF	TGTGCCAGCAGCCCTGGCGTAGGGGTGGAGGAGGATCAGCCCCAGCATTTT
-	TRBV30	TRBJ2-7	-	12	CAWNNLFYEQYF	TGTGCCTGGAATAATCTTTTCTACGAGCAGTACTTC
-	TRBV18	TRBJ2-7	TRBD2	13	CASSPQGGNEQYF	TGTGCCAGCTCACCACAGGGAGGGAACGAGCAGTACTTC
-	TRBV28	TRBJ1-5	-	15	CASSLRGAFGQPQHF	TGTGCCAGCAGTTTACGTGGCGCCTTCGGTCAGCCCCAGCATTTT
few	TRBV12-3/TRBV12-4	TRBJ1-2	TRBD1	15	CASSPDRIGVYGYTF	TGTGCCAGCAGTCCGGACAGGATAGGGGTCTATGGCTACACCTTC
few	TRBV20-1	TRBJ1-4	-	15	CSARSWGREDEKLFF	TGCAGTGCTAGGTCCTGGGGGCGCGAAGATGAAAAACTGTTTTTT
-	TRBV9	TRBJ1-2	-	15	CASSVGPGAGYGYTF	TGTGCCAGCAGCGTAGGGCCGGGGGCTGGCTATGGCTACACCTTC
-	TRBV7-9	TRBJ2-7	TRBD2	13	CATMGGSAWEQYF	TGTGCCACCATGGGAGGGTCTGCGTGGGAGCAGTACTTC
-	TRBV4-2	TRBJ1-2	TRBD1	12	CASSPDREGYTF	TGTGCCAGCAGCCCCGACAGGGAGGGCTACACCTTC
few	TRBV3-1	TRBJ1-2	TRBD1	14	CASSLRQGSYGYTF	TGTGCCAGCAGCCTCCGACAGGGGTCCTATGGCTACACCTTC
few	TRBV5-6	TRBJ1-2	-	13	CASSLGPPYGYTF	TGTGCCAGCAGCTTGGGGCCACCTTATGGCTACACCTTC
few	TRBV6-2/TRBV6-3	TRBJ1-4	-	14	CASRKDGSYEKLFF	TGTGCCAGCAGAAAGGACGGATCTTATGAAAAACTGTTTTTT
few	TRBV6-2/TRBV6-3	TRBJ1-2	-	13	CASVTAANYGYTF	TGTGCCAGCGTAACCGCCGCTAACTATGGCTACACCTTC
-	TRBV28	TRBJ2-7	-	13	CASSLLSSYEQYF	TGTGCCAGCAGTTTACTCAGCTCCTACGAGCAGTACTTC
many	TRBV10-3	TRBJ1-2	-	14	CAISVGQTNYGYTF	TGTGCCATCAGTGTAGGACAGACGAACTATGGCTACACCTTC
-	TRBV28	TRBJ1-6	-	12	CASSQTGSPLHF	TGTGCCAGCAGCCAGACTGGGTCACCCCTCCACTTT
few	TRBV2	TRBJ1-2	-	14	CASSEGRGAYGYTF	TGTGCCAGCAGTGAAGGGAGAGGAGCTTATGGCTACACCTTC
few	TRBV7-2	TRBJ1-1	-	10	CASSLGGLIF	TGTGCCAGCAGCTTGGGGGGGCTTATCTTT
-	TRBV5-1	TRBJ1-1	-	13	CASSLVNGLEAFF	TGCGCCAGCAGCTTGGTAAACGGGCTTGAAGCTTTCTTT
-	TRBV5-1	TRBJ1-2	-	13	CASSPEGSYGYTF	TGCGCCAGCAGCCCGGAAGGTAGCTATGGCTACACCTTC
-	TRBV3-1	TRBJ2-5	-	14	CASSRTGSQETQYF	TGTGCCAGCAGCCGAACAGGGAGCCAAGAGACCCAGTACTTC
once	TRBV5-1	TRBJ2-7	TRBD1	15	CASSLVGQGKREQYF	TGCGCCAGCAGCTTGGTGGGACAGGGAAAGAGGGAGCAGTACTTC
-	TRBV7-9	TRBJ1-4	-	13	CASSLGRREKLFF	TGTGCCAGCAGCTTAGGGCGCCGAGAAAAACTGTTTTTT
medium-sized	TRBV9	TRBJ2-7	TRBD1	16	CASSPRPTGGNNEQYF	TGTGCCAGCAGCCCCCGGCCAACAGGGGGCAACAACGAGCAGTACTTC
-	TRBV27	TRBJ1-5	-	14	CASSLWGGRQPQHF	TGTGCCAGCAGTTTATGGGGGGGAAGGCAGCCCCAGCATTTT
-	TRBV5-1	TRBJ1-2	TRBD1	14	CASSLEGQGSSNSF	TGCGCCAGCAGCTTGGAGGGACAGGGGTCCTCCAACTCCTTC
-	TRBV10-3	TRBJ2-3	-	12	CAISGVEGTQYF	TGTGCCATCAGTGGGGTCGAGGGTACGCAGTATTTT
few	TRBV21-1	TRBJ2-7	-	12	CASSKGGDEQYF	TGTGCCAGCAGCAAGGGAGGGGACGAGCAGTACTTC
medium-sized	TRBV7-9	TRBJ1-1	-	14	CASSLLQGWAEAFF	TGTGCCAGCAGCCTACTACAGGGCTGGGCTGAAGCTTTCTTT
-	TRBV6-5	TRBJ1-4	-	13	CASSHGGYEKLFF	TGTGCCAGCAGCCACGGGGGCTATGAAAAACTGTTTTTT
many	TRBV19	TRBJ1-5	TRBD1	18	CASSPLFQGVNSNQPQHF	TGTGCCAGTAGCCCCCTTTTTCAGGGGGTGAATAGCAATCAGCCCCAGCATTTT
-	TRBV12-3/TRBV12-4	TRBJ2-1	TRBD1	16	CASSSPLVPWGQGKFF	TGTGCCAGCAGTTCCCCCCTGGTACCGTGGGGACAGGGGAAGTTCTTC